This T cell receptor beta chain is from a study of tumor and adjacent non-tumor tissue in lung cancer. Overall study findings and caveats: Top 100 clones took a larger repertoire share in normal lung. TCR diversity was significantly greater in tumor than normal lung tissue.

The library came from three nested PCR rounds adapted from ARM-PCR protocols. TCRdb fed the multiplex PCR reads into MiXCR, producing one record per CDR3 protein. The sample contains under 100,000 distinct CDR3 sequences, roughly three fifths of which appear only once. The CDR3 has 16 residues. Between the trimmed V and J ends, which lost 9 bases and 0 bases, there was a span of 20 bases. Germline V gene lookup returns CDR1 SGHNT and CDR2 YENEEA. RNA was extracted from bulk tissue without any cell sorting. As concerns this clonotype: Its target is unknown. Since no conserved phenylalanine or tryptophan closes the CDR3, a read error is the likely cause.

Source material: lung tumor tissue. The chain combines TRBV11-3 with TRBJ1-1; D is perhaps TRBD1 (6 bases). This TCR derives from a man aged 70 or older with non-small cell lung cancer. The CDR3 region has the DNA TGTGCCAGTAGCCGCAACGGGACAAATGTGAACACTGAAGCTTTCTCT. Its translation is CASSRNGTNVNTEAFS.